This TCR beta chain appears in the sequencing data of a study of shared clonotypes between healthy human individuals. V was clipped by 0 bases and J by 5 bases, with 10 bases between them. Germline CDR1 SGHAT, CDR2 FQNNGV. CDR3 size: 14 residues. The repertoire was sequenced with immunoSEQ multiplex PCR; TCRdb's copy has only in-frame clones and lacks some. The sample consists of more than 2 million clones, roughly 94% of them appearing once. CD45RO negativity and positive selection for CCR7 defined naive CD8 cells, a population that excluded terminally differentiated effector memory CD45RA+ cells. Study results and caveats: Memory subsets generally showed lower estimated richness than naive subsets.

To note about this clone: Antigen unknown.

The genes are TRBV11-2 and TRBJ1-1; tentative D call: TRBD1 (5 bases). The source of this sequence is a man between 18 and 35 years old in good health. The sequenced sample consisted of naive CD8+ T cells sorted from blood. The CDR3 here is CASSLDLGPTEAFF. The CDR3 nucleotides read TGTGCCAGCAGCTTAGATTTGGGACCTACTGAAGCTTTCTTT.